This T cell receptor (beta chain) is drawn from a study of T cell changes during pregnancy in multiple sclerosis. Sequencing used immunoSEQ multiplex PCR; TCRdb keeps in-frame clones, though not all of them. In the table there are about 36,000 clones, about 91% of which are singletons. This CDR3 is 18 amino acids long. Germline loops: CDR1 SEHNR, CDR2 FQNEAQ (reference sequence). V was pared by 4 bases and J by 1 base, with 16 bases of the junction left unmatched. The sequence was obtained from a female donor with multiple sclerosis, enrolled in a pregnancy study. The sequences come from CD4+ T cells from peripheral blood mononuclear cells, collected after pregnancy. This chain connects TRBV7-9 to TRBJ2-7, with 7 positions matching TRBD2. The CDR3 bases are TGTGCCAGCAGCTCCGCAGGGACTAAGGCAGGCCCGTCCTACGAGCAGTACTTC. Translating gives CASSSAGTKAGPSYEQYF.